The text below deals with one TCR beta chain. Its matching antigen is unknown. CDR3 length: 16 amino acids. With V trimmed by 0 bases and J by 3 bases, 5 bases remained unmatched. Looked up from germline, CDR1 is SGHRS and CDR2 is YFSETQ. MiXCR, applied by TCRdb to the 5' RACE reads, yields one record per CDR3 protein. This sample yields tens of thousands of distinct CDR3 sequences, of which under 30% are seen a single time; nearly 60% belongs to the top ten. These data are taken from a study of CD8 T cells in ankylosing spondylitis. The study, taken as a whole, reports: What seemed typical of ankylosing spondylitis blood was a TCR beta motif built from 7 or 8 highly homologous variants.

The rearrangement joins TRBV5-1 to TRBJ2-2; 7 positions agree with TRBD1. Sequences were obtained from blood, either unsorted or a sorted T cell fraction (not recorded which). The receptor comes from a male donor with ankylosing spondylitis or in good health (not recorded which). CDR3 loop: CASSLEGTAYTGELFF. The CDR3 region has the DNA TGCGCCAGCAGCTTGGAGGGGACAGCATACACCGGGGAGCTGTTTTTT.